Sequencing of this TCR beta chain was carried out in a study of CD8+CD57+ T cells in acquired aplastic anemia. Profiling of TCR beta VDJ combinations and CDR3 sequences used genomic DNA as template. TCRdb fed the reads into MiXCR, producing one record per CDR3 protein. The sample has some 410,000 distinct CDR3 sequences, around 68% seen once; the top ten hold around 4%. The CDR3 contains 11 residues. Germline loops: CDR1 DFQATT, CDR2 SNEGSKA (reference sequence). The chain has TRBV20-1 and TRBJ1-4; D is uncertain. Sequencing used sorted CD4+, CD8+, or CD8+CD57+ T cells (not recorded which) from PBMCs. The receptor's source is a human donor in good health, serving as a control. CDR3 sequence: CRPRTGEKLFF. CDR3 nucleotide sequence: TGCAGACCTCGGACGGGGGAAAAACTGTTTTTT.